This entry is about one T cell receptor (beta chain). Its antigen is not known. The data originate from a study of OX40 agonist ivuxolimab in advanced cancers. Study-wide results and limits: Partial responders at 0.1-3.0 mg/kg had among the lowest clonal expansion.

Between the trimmed V and J ends, which lost 4 bases and 8 bases, there was a span of 16 bases. Per germline, CDR1 SGDLS and CDR2 YYNGEE. This CDR3 contains 14 residues. Data came from immunoSEQ multiplex PCR; TCRdb stores just in-frame clones and leaves some out. The repertoire has over 80,000 clones, roughly nine tenths of them found once; the top ten carry roughly 5.5%. This sequence originates from an adult with an advanced solid tumor such as melanoma, head and neck, liver or kidney cancer. The material sequenced was CD4+ or CD8+ T cells sorted from blood, taken in a trial of the OX40 agonist ivuxolimab. V gene TRBV9 combines with J gene TRBJ2-1, with D perhaps TRBD2 (6 bases). The CDR3 here is CASSHPYGEDEQFF. The CDR3 region has the DNA TGTGCCAGCAGCCATCCCTATGGGGAGGATGAGCAGTTCTTC.